The rows below give T cell receptor beta chains drawn from one sample of a study of T cell changes during pregnancy in multiple sclerosis. Clones were read by immunoSEQ multiplex PCR, and TCRdb kept only the in-frame ones, dropping some. The data hold about 68,000 clones, with roughly nine tenths observed a single time. Sequencing was performed on peripheral blood, taken in the second trimester of pregnancy. The receptors were sampled from a female donor with multiple sclerosis, enrolled in a pregnancy study. Each CDR3 is given with its conserved first and last residue. D genes are given only for firm matches. Clone size, where shown, is once, few, many, or a class for clones that have expanded.

d_call: NA
v_call: TRBV5-6
clone_size: NA
cdr3_length: 14
j_call: TRBJ1-1
cdr3_aa: CASSRPTGNTEAFF
cdr3_nt: TGTGCCAGCAGCCGACCGACGGGGAACACTGAAGCTTTCTTT

d_call: NA
v_call: TRBV4-1
clone_size: NA
cdr3_length: 12
j_call: TRBJ1-1
cdr3_aa: CASSQGGGMAFF
cdr3_nt: TGCGCCAGCAGCCAAGGGGGGGGCATGGCTTTCTTT

d_call: TRBD1
v_call: TRBV5-5
clone_size: NA
cdr3_length: 17
j_call: TRBJ2-1
cdr3_aa: CASSPLGTGVGINEQFF
cdr3_nt: TGTGCCAGCAGCCCCCTAGGGACAGGCGTGGGCATCAATGAGCAGTTCTTC

d_call: TRBD1
v_call: TRBV10-3
clone_size: NA
cdr3_length: 13
j_call: TRBJ2-7
cdr3_aa: CAISRDSSYEQYF
cdr3_nt: TGTGCCATCAGCCGGGACAGTTCCTACGAGCAGTACTTC

d_call: NA
v_call: TRBV19
clone_size: NA
cdr3_length: 13
j_call: TRBJ1-3
cdr3_aa: CASTDSLRNTIYF
cdr3_nt: TGTGCCAGTACAGACAGTTTAAGAAACACCATATATTTT

d_call: NA
v_call: TRBV10-1
clone_size: NA
cdr3_length: 16
j_call: TRBJ1-6
cdr3_aa: CATRGGQDSYNSPLHF
cdr3_nt: TGCGCCACCCGAGGAGGGCAGGATTCATATAATTCACCCCTCCACTTT

d_call: NA
v_call: TRBV21-1
clone_size: NA
cdr3_length: 16
j_call: TRBJ2-3
cdr3_aa: CASSKGGGAHTDTQYF
cdr3_nt: TGTGCCAGCAGCAAAGGGGGCGGGGCGCACACAGATACGCAGTATTTT

d_call: NA
v_call: TRBV15
clone_size: NA
cdr3_length: 13
j_call: TRBJ1-4
cdr3_aa: CATSSRTAEKLFF
cdr3_nt: TGTGCCACCAGCAGCAGGACAGCCGAAAAACTGTTTTTT

d_call: TRBD2
v_call: TRBV4-2
clone_size: NA
cdr3_length: 15
j_call: TRBJ2-7
cdr3_aa: CASSQESGGSYEQYF
cdr3_nt: TGTGCCAGCAGCCAAGAGTCGGGGGGGTCCTACGAGCAGTACTTC

d_call: TRBD1
v_call: TRBV18
clone_size: NA
cdr3_length: 15
j_call: TRBJ1-6
cdr3_aa: CASSPNRDRWSPLHF
cdr3_nt: TGTGCCAGCTCACCGAATAGGGACAGGTGGTCACCCCTCCACTTT

d_call: NA
v_call: TRBV19
clone_size: NA
cdr3_length: 14
j_call: TRBJ2-5
cdr3_aa: CASSISPLEETQYF
cdr3_nt: TGTGCCAGTAGTATATCCCCTCTAGAAGAGACCCAGTACTTC

d_call: TRBD1
v_call: TRBV28
clone_size: NA
cdr3_length: 15
j_call: TRBJ1-4
cdr3_aa: CASSDRGETNEKLFF
cdr3_nt: TGTGCCAGCAGTGACAGGGGGGAGACTAATGAAAAACTGTTTTTT

d_call: NA
v_call: TRBV7-2
clone_size: NA
cdr3_length: 16
j_call: TRBJ2-1
cdr3_aa: CASSPPGIPGYNEQFF
cdr3_nt: TGTGCCAGCAGCCCCCCCGGGATTCCGGGGTACAATGAGCAGTTCTTC

d_call: NA
v_call: TRBV7-2
clone_size: NA
cdr3_length: 13
j_call: TRBJ1-1
cdr3_aa: CASSLNRNTEAFF
cdr3_nt: TGTGCCAGCAGCTTAAATAGGAACACTGAAGCTTTCTTT

d_call: NA
v_call: TRBV4-1
clone_size: NA
cdr3_length: 16
j_call: TRBJ2-4
cdr3_aa: CASSQSWGPGKNIQYF
cdr3_nt: TGCGCCAGCAGCCAGTCATGGGGGCCTGGCAAAAACATTCAGTACTTC

d_call: TRBD2
v_call: TRBV4-3
clone_size: NA
cdr3_length: 16
j_call: TRBJ2-5
cdr3_aa: CASSQGTSGARETQYF
cdr3_nt: TGCGCCAGCAGCCAAGGGACTAGCGGGGCCCGGGAGACCCAGTACTTC

d_call: TRBD1
v_call: TRBV7-9
clone_size: NA
cdr3_length: 16
j_call: TRBJ2-3
cdr3_aa: CASRRSGTGLADTQYF
cdr3_nt: TGTGCCAGCAGACGCTCCGGGACAGGGCTTGCAGATACGCAGTATTTT

d_call: TRBD2
v_call: TRBV7-2
clone_size: NA
cdr3_length: 16
j_call: TRBJ2-7
cdr3_aa: CASSLFTSGVGYEQYF
cdr3_nt: TGTGCCAGCAGCTTATTTACTAGCGGGGTAGGGTACGAGCAGTACTTC

d_call: NA
v_call: TRBV4-3
clone_size: NA
cdr3_length: 16
j_call: TRBJ1-2
cdr3_aa: CASSQVIESWGDGYTF
cdr3_nt: TGCGCCAGCAGCCAAGTTATTGAGTCCTGGGGGGACGGCTACACCTTC

d_call: TRBD2
v_call: TRBV19
clone_size: once
cdr3_length: 15
j_call: TRBJ2-5
cdr3_aa: CASSGGAGVAETQYF
cdr3_nt: TGTGCCAGTAGTGGAGGGGCGGGGGTAGCGGAGACCCAGTACTTC

d_call: NA
v_call: TRBV30
clone_size: NA
cdr3_length: 10
j_call: TRBJ1-6
cdr3_aa: CAWLYSPLHF
cdr3_nt: TGTGCCTGGTTATATTCACCCCTCCACTTT

d_call: TRBD2
v_call: TRBV11-2
clone_size: once
cdr3_length: 16
j_call: TRBJ2-7
cdr3_aa: CASSPGLAGGTYEQYF
cdr3_nt: TGTGCCAGCAGCCCGGGACTAGCGGGGGGGACCTACGAGCAGTACTTC

d_call: NA
v_call: TRBV4-3
clone_size: NA
cdr3_length: 15
j_call: TRBJ2-1
cdr3_aa: CASSQDATGRGEQFF
cdr3_nt: TGCGCCAGCAGCCAAGATGCTACAGGGAGGGGTGAGCAGTTCTTC

d_call: NA
v_call: TRBV7-9
clone_size: NA
cdr3_length: 16
j_call: TRBJ2-3
cdr3_aa: CASRLGLKPGRDTQYF
cdr3_nt: TGTGCCAGCAGGCTTGGGTTAAAACCGGGTAGGGATACGCAGTATTTT

d_call: NA
v_call: TRBV6-1
clone_size: NA
cdr3_length: 15
j_call: TRBJ2-6
cdr3_aa: CASSGKGAGANVLTF
cdr3_nt: TGTGCCAGCAGTGGGAAAGGGGCCGGGGCCAACGTCCTGACTTTC

d_call: TRBD2
v_call: TRBV5-4
clone_size: NA
cdr3_length: 17
j_call: TRBJ2-1
cdr3_aa: CASRAGGVGGSYNEQFF
cdr3_nt: TGTGCCAGCAGGGCCGGGGGGGTCGGGGGCTCCTACAATGAGCAGTTCTTC

d_call: NA
v_call: TRBV27
clone_size: NA
cdr3_length: 12
j_call: TRBJ2-1
cdr3_aa: CASSSILGLQFF
cdr3_nt: TGTGCCAGCAGTTCGATACTAGGGTTGCAGTTCTTC